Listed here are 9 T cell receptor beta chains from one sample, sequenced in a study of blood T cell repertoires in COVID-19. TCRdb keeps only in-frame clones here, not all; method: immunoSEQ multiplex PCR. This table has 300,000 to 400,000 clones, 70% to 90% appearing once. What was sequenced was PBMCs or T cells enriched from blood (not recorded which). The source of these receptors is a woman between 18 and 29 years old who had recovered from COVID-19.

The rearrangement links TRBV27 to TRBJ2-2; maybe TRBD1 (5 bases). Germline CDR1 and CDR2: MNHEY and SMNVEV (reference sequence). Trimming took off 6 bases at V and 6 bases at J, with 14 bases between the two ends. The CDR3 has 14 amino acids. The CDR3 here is CASRGQGTAGELFF. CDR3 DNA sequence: TGTGCCAGCAGAGGCCAGGGAACGGCCGGGGAGCTGTTTTTT.

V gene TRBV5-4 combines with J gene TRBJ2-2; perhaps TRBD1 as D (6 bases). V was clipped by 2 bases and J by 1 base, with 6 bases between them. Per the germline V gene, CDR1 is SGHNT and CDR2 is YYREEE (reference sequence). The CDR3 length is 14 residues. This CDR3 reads CASSLQGNTGELFF. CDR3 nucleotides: TGTGCCAGCAGCTTACAGGGGAACACCGGGGAGCTGTTTTTT.

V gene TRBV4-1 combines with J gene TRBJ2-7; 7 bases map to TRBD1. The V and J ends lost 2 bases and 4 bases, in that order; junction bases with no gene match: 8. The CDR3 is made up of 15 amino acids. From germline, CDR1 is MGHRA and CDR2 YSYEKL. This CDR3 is CASSQSGMTGYEQYF. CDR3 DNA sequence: TGCGCCAGCAGCCAATCAGGGATGACAGGGTACGAGCAGTACTTC.

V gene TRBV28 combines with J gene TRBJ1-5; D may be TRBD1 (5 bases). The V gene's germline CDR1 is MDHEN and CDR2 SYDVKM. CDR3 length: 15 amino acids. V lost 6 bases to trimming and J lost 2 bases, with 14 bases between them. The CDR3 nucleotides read TGTGCCAGCAGCTGGGGAGCGGGGGGCAATCAGCCCCAGCATTTT. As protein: CASSWGAGGNQPQHF.

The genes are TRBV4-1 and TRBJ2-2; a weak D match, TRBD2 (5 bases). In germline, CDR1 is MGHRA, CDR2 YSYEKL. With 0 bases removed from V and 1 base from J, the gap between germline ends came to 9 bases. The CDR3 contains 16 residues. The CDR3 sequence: CASSQDPGRNTGELFF. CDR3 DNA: TGCGCCAGCAGCCAAGATCCGGGGAGGAACACCGGGGAGCTGTTTTTT.

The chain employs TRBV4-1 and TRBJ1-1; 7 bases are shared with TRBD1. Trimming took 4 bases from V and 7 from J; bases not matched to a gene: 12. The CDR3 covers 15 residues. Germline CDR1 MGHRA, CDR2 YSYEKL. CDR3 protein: CASSRLSRGLSEAFF. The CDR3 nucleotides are TGCGCCAGCAGCCGGCTCTCGAGGGGGCTGAGTGAAGCTTTCTTT.

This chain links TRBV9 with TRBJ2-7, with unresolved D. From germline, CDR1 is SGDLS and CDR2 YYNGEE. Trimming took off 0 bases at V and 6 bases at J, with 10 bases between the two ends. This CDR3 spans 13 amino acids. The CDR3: CASSVEAGLEQYF. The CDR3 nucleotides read TGTGCCAGCAGCGTAGAGGCAGGTCTCGAGCAGTACTTC.

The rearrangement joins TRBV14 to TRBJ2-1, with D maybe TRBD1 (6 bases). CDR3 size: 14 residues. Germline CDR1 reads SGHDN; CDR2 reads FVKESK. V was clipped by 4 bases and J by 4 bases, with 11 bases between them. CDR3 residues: CASSPGQFYNEQFF. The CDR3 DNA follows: TGTGCCAGCAGCCCGGGACAATTTTACAATGAGCAGTTCTTC.

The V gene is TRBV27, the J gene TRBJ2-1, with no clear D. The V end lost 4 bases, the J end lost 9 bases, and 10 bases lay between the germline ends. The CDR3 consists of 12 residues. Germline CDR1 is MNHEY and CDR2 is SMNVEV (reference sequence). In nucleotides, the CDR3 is TGTGCCAGCAGTTCGCAGGTTCCTGAGCAGTTCTTC. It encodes CASSSQVPEQFF.